This T cell receptor beta chain is drawn from a study of blood T cell repertoires in COVID-19 (dated by TCRdb to the early 2020s). Background on the whole study: Collaborator samples came from the United States, Italy and Spain and covered acute and convalescent phases of COVID-19. The material from the prospective study consisted of cDNA or gDNA derived from T cells, B-cell-depleted T cells, or PBMCs. The dataset comprised deeply sampled blood TCRbeta repertoires from subjects exposed to, actively infected with, or recovered from COVID-19. A freely available public database, intended as a resource for researchers studying the immune response to SARS-CoV-2, is where the repertoires were released. The samples were drawn from the first 160 participants of the ongoing ImmuneRACE study and from 950 to 1,500 subjects provided by 6 global collaborators. A de-identified subject ID, COVID-19 status, age in years and sex were almost always included in the sample metadata. Where available, HLA class I and class II types were taken from metadata supplied by the sample provider and were not determined by assay-based typing. What the authors observed across the whole study: The amount of clinical and demographic metadata varied by source and participant and was provided uncurated.

Worth noting for this clone: Its antigen has not been determined. No base quality information exists; no much larger clone differs at one position.

The immunoSEQ Assay, a bias-controlled multiplex PCR, was used to amplify TCRbeta CDR3 regions from genomic DNA. For the original study's pipeline: The number of nucleated cells in each sample was estimated from the amplification of reference gene primers within the assay. Sequence reads were collapsed and filtered to measure the absolute abundance of every unique TCRbeta CDR3 rearrangement. Productive Simpson clonality was computed per sample as the square root of Simpson's diversity index over productive rearrangements. Entries here come from immuneACCESS through TCRdb and include only in-frame sequences with V and J called. Some clones fail to appear in such tables; in the studies checked, an unresolved V gene covers under half of the shortfall, and the cause of the remainder is unknown. The V and J calls and the clone size are those of that table, but D and trimming were determined from the DNA. Here the sample has 200,000 to 250,000 clones; roughly 82% occur a single time. The ten largest clones represent roughly 4.7% of the sample.

The collaborating institutions used their own protocols to collect whole blood in K2EDTA tubes. For TCRbeta analysis, collaborators shipped samples as frozen whole blood, isolated PBMCs, or DNA extracted from either of those sample types. CDR3 length: 15 amino acids, cysteine to phenylalanine. Only the CDR3 portion is preserved as DNA: 45 bases, with reading frame beginning at the first base. The germline V gene gives CDR1 as SGHRS and CDR2 as YFSETQ. Trimming takes 0 bases off V and 0 bases off J; junction bases not matched to a gene: 1. The sample comprised peripheral blood. The sequence derives from a woman aged 70 to 79 with acute or convalescent COVID-19. The V and J segments used are TRBV5-1 and TRBJ1-2; the central 8 bases match TRBD1. DNA sequence: TGCGCCAGCAGCTTGGGACAGGGGCCTAACTATGGCTACACCTTC. Its product reads: CASSLGQGPNYGYTF. With the rest looked up from the reference TRBV5-1 and TRBJ1-2 genes rather than sequenced, the full variable domain is KAGVTQTPRYLIKTRGQQVTLSCSPISGHRSVSWYQQTPGQGLQFLFEYFSETQRNKGNFPGRFSGRQFSNSRSEMNVSTLELGDSALYLCASSLGQGPNYGYTFGSGTRLTVV.